Below, 15 T cell receptor beta chains from the same sample are listed, as sequenced in a study of T cells in Graves' hyperthyroidism and ophthalmopathy. There were TCR beta CDR3 regions amplified from RNA transcripts. Initially, a first-round RT-PCR of the TCR CDR3 employed the HTBI primer set. One entry per CDR3 protein results from TCRdb running MiXCR on the multiplex PCR reads. The sample shows 650,000 to 700,000 distinct CDR3 sequences, roughly 17% of them seen only once. The specimen sequenced was blood. These receptors originate from a man aged 50-60 years with Graves' hyperthyroidism.

This clonotype was seen a few times. The chain couples TRBV2 to TRBJ2-2; TRBD2 aligns across 9 bases. Germline V gene sequence: CDR1 SNHLY, CDR2 FYNNEI. This CDR3 region has 14 residues. With V trimmed by 8 bases and J by 6 bases, 7 bases remained unmatched. The CDR3 sequence: CASETSGRAGELFF. CDR3 DNA: TGTGCCAGCGAGACTAGCGGCCGCGCCGGGGAGCTGTTTTTT. Filled out from reference TRBV2 and TRBJ2-2, the complete variable domain reads EPEVTQTPSHQVTQMGQEVILRCVPISNHLYFYWYRQILGQKVEFLVSFYNNEISEKSEIFDDQFSVERPDGSNFTLKIRSTKLEDSAMYFCASETSGRAGELFFGEGSRLTVL.

This clonotype was recorded a few times. The genes are TRBV7-9 and TRBJ2-1; 10 bases are a match to TRBD1. The germline V gene has CDR1 SEHNR and CDR2 FQNEAQ (reference sequence). The V and J ends lost 3 bases and 4 bases, in that order; junction bases with no gene match: 12. The CDR3 has 18 residues. CDR3 in DNA: TGTGCCAGCAGCTTGAGTCGCTTGGACAGGGGGAAGTACAATGAGCAGTTCTTC. Its translation: CASSLSRLDRGKYNEQFF.

This clonotype was picked up a small number of times. This may arise from a read error, as a much more abundant clone is one base away. The rearrangement links TRBV20-1 to TRBJ2-5; D gene uncertain. Germline-derived CDR1 and CDR2 are DFQATT and SNEGSKA (reference sequence). The CDR3 consists of 15 residues. CDR3 region: CNARDRQSLRETQYF. In DNA form, the CDR3 reads TGCAATGCTAGAGATCGGCAGTCCCTAAGGGAGACCCAGTACTTC.

This clonotype was observed many times. The chain links TRBV11-2 to TRBJ2-7; TRBD1 agrees at 9 bases. J lost 2 bases, V lost 6 bases, and 5 bases had no gene match. The CDR3 sequence is 14 residues long. The germline V gene encodes CDR1 SGHAT and CDR2 FQNNGV. The CDR3 bases are TGTGCCAGCAGGACGGACAGGGGAACCTACGAGCAGTACTTC. This codes for CASRTDRGTYEQYF.

This clonotype was observed a handful of times. The chain combines TRBV6-2 or TRBV6-3 with TRBJ2-1, with D uncertain. The CDR3 runs 14 residues. The ends were cut back, 3 bases at V and 4 bases at J, with 10 bases in the middle. The germline V gene has CDR1 MNHEY and CDR2 SVGEGT. The CDR3 DNA sequence: TGTGCCAGCAGTTATGGACCTGGTTACAATGAGCAGTTCTTC. Encoded protein: CASSYGPGYNEQFF.

The rearrangement links TRBV6-1 to TRBJ1-5, with D maybe TRBD1 (6 bases). Per the germline V gene, CDR1 is MNHNS and CDR2 is SASEGT. The length of the CDR3 is 15 residues. Trimming pared 4 bases from V and 7 bases from J, leaving 17 bases between. CDR3 nucleotide sequence: TGTGCCAGCAGTGGCGGACAGCTAGTTATCCAGCCCCAGCATTTT. Its protein is CASSGGQLVIQPQHF.

This clonotype has ten or more counts. The rearrangement links TRBV29-1 to TRBJ2-1; D call uncertain. Germline V gene sequence: CDR1 SQVTM, CDR2 ANQGSEA. There are 16 residues in the CDR3. Trimming pared 0 bases from V and 2 bases from J, leaving 14 bases between. CDR3 nucleotides: TGCAGCGTTGAAGATCTTCCCAGTCGGCCCTACAATGAGCAGTTCTTC. Amino acid sequence: CSVEDLPSRPYNEQFF.

The chain combines TRBV19 with TRBJ2-1, with 9 positions matching TRBD2. The CDR3 runs to 14 residues. The J segment lost 7 bases and the V segment lost 3 bases, leaving 4 bases of the junction unmatched. Germline assignment: CDR1 LNHDA and CDR2 SQIVND (reference sequence). The CDR3 here is CASSIGTSLNEQFF. CDR3 coding DNA: TGTGCCAGTAGTATCGGGACTAGCCTAAATGAGCAGTTCTTC.

This clonotype was seen a few times. The chain recombines TRBV5-1 with TRBJ2-1; D possibly corresponds to TRBD1 (8 bases). CDR1 is SGHRS, CDR2 YFSETQ, per germline. The CDR3 totals 16 residues. V was clipped by 3 bases and J by 5 bases, with 18 bases between them. CDR3 amino acids: CASSSRGGQANNEQFF. The CDR3 DNA reads as TGCGCCAGCAGCTCGAGGGGGGGACAGGCCAACAATGAGCAGTTCTTC.

This clonotype was counted a few times. The chain is built from TRBV3-2 and TRBJ2-5; the table's D call, TRBD2, was not checked against the DNA. TRBV3-2 represents a pseudogene. The CDR3 has 15 amino acids. Written as DNA, the CDR3 is TGTGCCAGCAGCCGGGGACTAGCGGTCCAAGCGACCCAGTACTTC. It specifies CASSRGLAVQATQYF.

The table lists this clonotype with many counts. The V and J genes are TRBV12-3 or TRBV12-4 and TRBJ1-2, with TRBD1 matching over 7 bases. The J segment lost 7 bases and the V segment lost 6 bases, leaving 8 bases of the junction unmatched. The CDR3 runs 13 residues. The CDR3 DNA follows: TGTGCCAGCAGCCTTCGGGACAGCGCTGGCTACACCTTC. Translation: CASSLRDSAGYTF.

The table lists this clonotype with many counts. The rearrangement uses TRBV10-3 and TRBJ2-7; TRBD1 matches 12 bases. J lost 1 base, V lost 3 bases, and 10 bases had no gene match. The CDR3 covers 18 residues. Per the germline V gene, CDR1 is ENHRY and CDR2 is SYGVKD. Here the CDR3 DNA reads TGTGCCATCAGTGAAAGGGGACAGGGGGCCCATGGGTCCTACGAGCAGTACTTC. Translation: CAISERGQGAHGSYEQYF.

Ten or more counts support this clonotype. The CDR3 sequence is CASSLSGGLAGGLPTDTQYF. In DNA, the CDR3 is TGTGCCAGCAGTTTAAGTGGGGGACTAGCGGGAGGTCTTCCCACAGATACGCAGTATTTT. The V gene is TRBV28, the J gene TRBJ2-3; 15 positions agree with TRBD2. This CDR3 is 20 amino acids long. The germline V gene encodes CDR1 MDHEN and CDR2 SYDVKM. Trimming at V came to 2 bases and at J to 2 bases, leaving 11 bases not matched to a gene.

This clonotype was picked up a small number of times. This chain connects TRBV7-2 to TRBJ1-4; no definite D call. The V end was cut by 5 bases, the J end by 4 bases, with 11 bases between. CDR1 is SGHTA, CDR2 FQGNSA, per germline. The CDR3 length is 14 residues. CDR3 sequence reads: CASSLTGLNEKLFF. The CDR3 DNA is TGTGCCAGCAGCCTGACCGGACTTAATGAAAAACTGTTTTTT.

This clonotype was picked up many times. The chain couples TRBV20-1 to TRBJ2-7, with TRBD2 as a possible D gene (6 bases). The CDR3 sequence is 15 residues long. CDR1 and CDR2 (germline): DFQATT, SNEGSKA (reference sequence). V was clipped by 0 bases and J by 7 bases, with 19 bases between them. CDR3 DNA: TGCAGTGCTAGAGATAGCACAGTGGGGGGAAGTGAGCAGTACTTC. Protein: CSARDSTVGGSEQYF.